The present TCR beta chain was sequenced within a study of blood T cell repertoires in COVID-19 (dated by TCRdb to 2020 to 2021). About the full investigation: Samples from collaborators originated in the United States, Italy and Spain and spanned both the acute and convalescent phases of COVID-19. Nearly every sample came with metadata listing a de-identified subject ID, COVID-19 status, age in years and sex. Where available, HLA class I and class II types were obtained from metadata supplied by the sample provider rather than from assay-based typing. Samples were obtained from the ongoing ImmuneRACE study (first 160 participants) and from over 1,000 subjects provided by 6 global collaborators. The prospective study material was composed of cDNA or gDNA derived from T cells, B-cell-depleted T cells, or PBMCs. Subjects who had been exposed to COVID-19, were actively infected with it, or had recovered from it provided the deeply sampled blood TCRbeta repertoires that made up the dataset. The repertoires were made available in a free public database intended to serve as a resource for research on the immune response to SARS-CoV-2. Results and caveats for the whole study, not just this receptor: The quantity of clinical and demographic metadata differed by source and by participant and was supplied without curation.

Turning to this clone: Its antigen is not yet known. No base quality information exists; no much larger clone differs at one position.

Each collaborating institution followed its own protocols to collect whole blood in K2EDTA tubes. Collaborator samples were shipped for TCRbeta analysis as frozen whole blood, isolated PBMCs, or DNA extracted from either sample type. TCRbeta CDR3 regions were amplified from genomic DNA using the immunoSEQ Assay, a bias-controlled multiplex PCR. In the source study's methods: Within the assay, amplification of reference gene primers was used to estimate how many nucleated cells each sample contained. Sequence reads were collapsed and filtered to measure the absolute abundance of every unique TCRbeta CDR3 rearrangement. For each sample, productive Simpson clonality was calculated by taking the square root of Simpson's diversity index across productive rearrangements. This is the immuneACCESS table as TCRdb keeps it, with only in-frame sequences that have V and J called. A part of the clones is gone; compared with another copy, unresolved V genes explain less than half, and the rest is unexplained. Clone size and the V and J calls come from that table; the DNA yielded D and trimming. This sample lists more than 150,000 clones; approximately 79% were detected once. The ten largest account for 15% to 20% of the sample.

CDR1 and CDR2 were assigned from the germline V gene as SGHTA and FQGTGA. Unmatched junction bases come to 3, with V trimmed by 2 bases and J by 5 bases. Counted from cysteine to phenylalanine, this CDR3 has 15 amino acids. Just CDR3 DNA is preserved here, 45 bases in frame from base 1. The sample consisted of peripheral blood. The TCR was taken from a man aged 55 to 70 with active or convalescent COVID-19. This sequence uses TRBV7-3 and TRBJ2-5, with 12 central nucleotides matching TRBD2. CDR3 region: CASSLPTSGSETQYF. The nucleotide sequence is TGTGCCAGCAGCTTACCGACTAGCGGGAGTGAGACCCAGTACTTC.